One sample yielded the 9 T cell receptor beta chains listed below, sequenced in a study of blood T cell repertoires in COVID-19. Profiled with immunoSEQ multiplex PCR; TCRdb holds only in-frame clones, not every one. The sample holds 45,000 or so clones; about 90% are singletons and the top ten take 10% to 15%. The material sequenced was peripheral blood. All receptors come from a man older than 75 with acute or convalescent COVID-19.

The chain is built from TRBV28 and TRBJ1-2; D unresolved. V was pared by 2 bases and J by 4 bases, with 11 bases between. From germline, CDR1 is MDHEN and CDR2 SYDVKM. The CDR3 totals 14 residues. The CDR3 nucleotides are TGTGCCAGCAGTTTACAGGCCAGTTTCTATGGCTACACCTTC. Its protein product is CASSLQASFYGYTF.

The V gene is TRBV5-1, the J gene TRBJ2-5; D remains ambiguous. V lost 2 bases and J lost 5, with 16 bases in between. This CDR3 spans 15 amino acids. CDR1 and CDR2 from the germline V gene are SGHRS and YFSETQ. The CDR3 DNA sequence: TGCGCCAGCAGCTTAACGCCCTCGGTCGTGGAGACCCAGTACTTC. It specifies CASSLTPSVVETQYF. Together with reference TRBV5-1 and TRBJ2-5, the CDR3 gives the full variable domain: KAGVTQTPRYLIKTRGQQVTLSCSPISGHRSVSWYQQTPGQGLQFLFEYFSETQRNKGNFPGRFSGRQFSNSRSEMNVSTLELGDSALYLCASSLTPSVVETQYFGPGTRLLVL.

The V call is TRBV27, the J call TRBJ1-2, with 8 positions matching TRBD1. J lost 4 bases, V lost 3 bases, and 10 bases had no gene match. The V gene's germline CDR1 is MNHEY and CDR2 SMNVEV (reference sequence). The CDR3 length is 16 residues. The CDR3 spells CASSFGQGPPAYGYTF. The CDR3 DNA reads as TGTGCCAGCAGTTTCGGACAGGGACCCCCAGCCTATGGCTACACCTTC.

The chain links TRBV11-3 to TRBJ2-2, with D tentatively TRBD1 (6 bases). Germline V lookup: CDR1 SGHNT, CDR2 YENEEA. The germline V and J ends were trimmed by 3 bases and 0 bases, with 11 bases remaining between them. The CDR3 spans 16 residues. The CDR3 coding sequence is TGTGCCAGCAGCTTGGGCGGACAGTCGAACACCGGGGAGCTGTTTTTT. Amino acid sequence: CASSLGGQSNTGELFF.

The CDR3 bases are TGCGCCAGCAGCGCGGGGACAGGGGTCTACACTAACTATGGCTACACCTTC. It codes for CASSAGTGVYTNYGYTF. The chain is built from TRBV5-1 and TRBJ1-2, with 10 bases identical to TRBD1. V lost 4 bases and J lost 0; bases outside the gene matches: 9. Germline assignment: CDR1 SGHRS and CDR2 YFSETQ. The CDR3 has 17 amino acids.

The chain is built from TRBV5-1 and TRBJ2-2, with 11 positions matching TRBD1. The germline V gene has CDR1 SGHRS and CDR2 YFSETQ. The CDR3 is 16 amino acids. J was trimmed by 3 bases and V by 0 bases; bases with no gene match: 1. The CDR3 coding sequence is TGCGCCAGCAGCTTGGGGGACAGGGGGGACACCGGGGAGCTGTTTTTT. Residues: CASSLGDRGDTGELFF.

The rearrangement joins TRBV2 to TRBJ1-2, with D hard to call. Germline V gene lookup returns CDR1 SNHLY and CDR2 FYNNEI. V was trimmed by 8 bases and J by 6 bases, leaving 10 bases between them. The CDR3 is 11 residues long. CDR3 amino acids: CASSPGDGYTF. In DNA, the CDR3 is TGTGCCAGCTCCCCCGGGGATGGCTACACCTTC. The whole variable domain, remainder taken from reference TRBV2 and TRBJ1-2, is EPEVTQTPSHQVTQMGQEVILRCVPISNHLYFYWYRQILGQKVEFLVSFYNNEISEKSEIFDDQFSVERPDGSNFTLKIRSTKLEDSAMYFCASSPGDGYTFGSGTRLTVV.

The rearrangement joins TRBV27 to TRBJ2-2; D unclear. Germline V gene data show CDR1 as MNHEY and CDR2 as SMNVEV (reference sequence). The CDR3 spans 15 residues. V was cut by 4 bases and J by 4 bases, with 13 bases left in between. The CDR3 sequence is CASSSLIAGTGELFF. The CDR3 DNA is TGTGCCAGCAGTTCCCTAATCGCTGGCACCGGGGAGCTGTTTTTT.

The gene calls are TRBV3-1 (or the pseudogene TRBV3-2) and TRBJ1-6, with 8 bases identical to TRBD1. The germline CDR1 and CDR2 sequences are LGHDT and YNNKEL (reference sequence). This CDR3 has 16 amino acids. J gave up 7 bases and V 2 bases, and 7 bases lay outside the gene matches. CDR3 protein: CASSQTRTGWNSPLHF. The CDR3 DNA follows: TGTGCCAGCAGCCAAACACGGACAGGGTGGAATTCACCCCTCCACTTT.